A selection of T cell receptor beta chains follows, all from one sample in a study of blood T cell repertoires in COVID-19. Method: immunoSEQ multiplex PCR; TCRdb's copy keeps in-frame clones and lacks some. This table has 29,000 or so clones, more than 75% appearing once. The sequenced sample was peripheral blood. The receptors shown here come from a human donor in a cohort sampled during active COVID-19. The donor label of this sample is uncertain. Each CDR3 is given with its conserved first and last residue.

V: TRBV7-2; CDR3: CASSFRRGGGQPQHF
V: TRBV5-1; CDR3: CASSRDMNYEQYF
V: TRBV9; CDR3: CASSFSGQGNEQYF
V: TRBV10-2; CDR3: CASSAPGGRSYEQYF
V: TRBV14; CDR3: CASSQAGPLPGYTF
V: TRBV11-3; CDR3: CASSHGLAGVGSPTGELFF
V: TRBV29-1; CDR3: CSVAGGSYNEQFF
V: TRBV19; CDR3: CASSAQQRERRNEQFF
V: TRBV30; CDR3: CAFYSGSTDTQYF
V: TRBV11-3; CDR3: CASSPRTNWDTQYF
V: TRBV7-8; CDR3: CASSSLAGDPNEQFF
V: TRBV7-2; CDR3: CASSLQGASYEQYF
V: TRBV19; CDR3: CASSTTGKSSYNEQFF
V: TRBV7-2; CDR3: CASSLGPVLAGAGTGELFF
V: TRBV3-1/TRBV3-2; CDR3: CASSQGGVYEQYF
V: TRBV5-8; CDR3: CASSLSGEKLFF
V: TRBV9; CDR3: CASSGGLAGPYEQYF
V: TRBV11-2; CDR3: CASSRASTLAKNIQYF
V: TRBV19; CDR3: CASSRSGSSSYNEQFF
V: TRBV3-1/TRBV3-2; CDR3: CASSPGLAGVRNEQFF
V: TRBV29-1; CDR3: CSVEQGGETQYF
V: TRBV29-1; CDR3: CSGERSSYNEQFF
V: TRBV7-2; CDR3: CASSLALPDEQYF
V: TRBV2; CDR3: CASSDTDRVRAFF
V: TRBV18; CDR3: CASSPSTGPRGYTF
V: TRBV2; CDR3: CASSPAAVPHPDTQYF
V: TRBV5-1; CDR3: CASSVARGETQYF
V: TRBV5-1; CDR3: CASSLDGLNEKLFF
V: TRBV5-1; CDR3: CASSPRGGRLGSGANVLTF
V: TRBV6-1; CDR3: CASSEAPSGRTPYNEQFF
V: TRBV6-5; CDR3: CASSVEGTGNYEQYF
V: TRBV5-1; CDR3: CASTLRLLAGSQYF
V: TRBV7-8; CDR3: CASSLLSHKSSGNTIYF
V: TRBV19; CDR3: CASRGTLAGGPVYNEQFF
V: TRBV10-1; CDR3: CASSGTGANIQYF
V: TRBV5-1; CDR3: CASSGGQGNIYEQYF
V: TRBV11-3; CDR3: CASSLDLSLANQDEQFF
V: TRBV27; CDR3: CASSSKTGHGSYEQYF
V: TRBV28; CDR3: CASSSHRGYGWAFF
V: TRBV6-6; CDR3: CASSYSSRGQDQPQHF
V: TRBV10-3; CDR3: CAISEQWEWKFF
V: TRBV5-1; CDR3: CASSSQGRANTEAFF